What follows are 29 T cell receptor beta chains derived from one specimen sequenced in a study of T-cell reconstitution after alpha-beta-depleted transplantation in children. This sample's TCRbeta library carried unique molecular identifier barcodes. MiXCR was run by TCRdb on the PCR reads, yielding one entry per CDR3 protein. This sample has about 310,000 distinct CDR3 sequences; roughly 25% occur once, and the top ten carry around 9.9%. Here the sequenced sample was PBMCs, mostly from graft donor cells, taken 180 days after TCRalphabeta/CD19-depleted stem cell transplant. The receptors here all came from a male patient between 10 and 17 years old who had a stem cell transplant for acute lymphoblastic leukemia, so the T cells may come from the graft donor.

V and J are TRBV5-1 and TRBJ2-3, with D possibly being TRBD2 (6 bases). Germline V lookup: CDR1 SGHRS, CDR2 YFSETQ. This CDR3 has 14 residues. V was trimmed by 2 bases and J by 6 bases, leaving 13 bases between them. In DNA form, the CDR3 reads TGCGCCAGCAGCTTTATGGCCGGGGGTGATACGCAGTATTTT. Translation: CASSFMAGGDTQYF.

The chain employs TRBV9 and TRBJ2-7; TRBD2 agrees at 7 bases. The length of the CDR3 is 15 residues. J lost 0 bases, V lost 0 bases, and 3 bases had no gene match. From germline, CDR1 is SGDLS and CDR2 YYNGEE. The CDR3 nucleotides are TGTGCCAGCAGCGTAGCGGGGGGTAGCTCCTACGAGCAGTACTTC. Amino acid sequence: CASSVAGGSSYEQYF.

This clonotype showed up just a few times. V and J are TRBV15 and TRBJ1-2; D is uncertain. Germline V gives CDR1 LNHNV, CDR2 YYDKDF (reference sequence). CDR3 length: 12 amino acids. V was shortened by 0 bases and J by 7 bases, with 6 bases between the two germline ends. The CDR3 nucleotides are TGTGCCACCAGCAGAGATTACAGTGGCTACACCTTC. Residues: CATSRDYSGYTF. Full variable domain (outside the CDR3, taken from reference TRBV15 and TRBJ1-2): DAMVIQNPRYQVTQFGKPVTLSCSQTLNHNVMYWYQQKSSQAPKLLFHYYDKDFNNEADTPDNFQSRRPNTSFCFLDIRSPGLGDTAMYLCATSRDYSGYTFGSGTRLTVV.

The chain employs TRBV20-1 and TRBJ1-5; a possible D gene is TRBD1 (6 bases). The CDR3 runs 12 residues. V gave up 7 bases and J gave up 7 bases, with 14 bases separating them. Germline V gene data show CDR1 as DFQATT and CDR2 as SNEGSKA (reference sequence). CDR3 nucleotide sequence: TGCAGTGTCACAAAGGGGGTCCAGCCCCAGCATTTT. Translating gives CSVTKGVQPQHF.

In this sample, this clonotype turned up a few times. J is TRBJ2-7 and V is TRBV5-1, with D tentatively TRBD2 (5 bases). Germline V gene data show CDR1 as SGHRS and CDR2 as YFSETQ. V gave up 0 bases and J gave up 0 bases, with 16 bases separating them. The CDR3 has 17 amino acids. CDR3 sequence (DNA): TGCGCCAGCAGCTTGGGAGCTAGCACCGTAAGCTCCTACGAGCAGTACTTC. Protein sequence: CASSLGASTVSSYEQYF.

The chain's CDR3 is CASSSPSGGLYNEQFF. Written as DNA, the CDR3 is TGTGCCAGCAGCTCTCCTTCCGGGGGACTCTACAATGAGCAGTTCTTC. The chain recombines TRBV6-2 or TRBV6-3 with TRBJ2-1, with D maybe TRBD2 (6 bases). The CDR3 runs to 16 residues. CDR1 and CDR2 (germline): MNHEY, SVGEGT. The V gene lost 6 bases and the J gene lost 3 bases, with 18 bases spanning the gap.

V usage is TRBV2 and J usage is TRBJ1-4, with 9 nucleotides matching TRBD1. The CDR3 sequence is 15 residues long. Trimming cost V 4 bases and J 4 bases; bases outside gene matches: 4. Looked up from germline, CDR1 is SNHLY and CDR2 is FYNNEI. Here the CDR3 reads CASSGDRANNEKLFF. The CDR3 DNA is TGTGCCAGCAGTGGGGACAGGGCGAATAATGAAAAACTGTTTTTT.

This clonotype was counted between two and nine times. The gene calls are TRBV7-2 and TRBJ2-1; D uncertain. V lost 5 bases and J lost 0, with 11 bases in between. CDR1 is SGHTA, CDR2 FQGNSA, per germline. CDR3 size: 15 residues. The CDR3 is CASSERVSSYNEQFF. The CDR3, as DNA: TGTGCCAGCAGCGAACGAGTGAGCTCCTACAATGAGCAGTTCTTC.

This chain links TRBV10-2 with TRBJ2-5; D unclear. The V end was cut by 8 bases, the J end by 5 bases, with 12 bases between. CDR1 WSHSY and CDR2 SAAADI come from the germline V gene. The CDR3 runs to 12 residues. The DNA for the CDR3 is TGCGCCAGCTCTATCCGTTTGGAGACCCAGTACTTC. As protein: CASSIRLETQYF.

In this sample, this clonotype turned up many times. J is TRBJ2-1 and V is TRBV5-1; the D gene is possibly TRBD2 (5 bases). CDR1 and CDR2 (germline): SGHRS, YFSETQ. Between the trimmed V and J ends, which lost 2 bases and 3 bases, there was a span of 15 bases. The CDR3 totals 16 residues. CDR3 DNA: TGCGCCAGCAGCTTCGGGCACGAGGGATTCTACAATGAGCAGTTCTTC. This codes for CASSFGHEGFYNEQFF.

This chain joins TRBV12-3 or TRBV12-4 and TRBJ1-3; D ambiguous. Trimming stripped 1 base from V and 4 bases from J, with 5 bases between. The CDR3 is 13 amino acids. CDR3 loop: CASSLDGGNTIYF. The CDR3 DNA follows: TGTGCCAGCAGTTTAGATGGGGGAAACACCATATATTTT.

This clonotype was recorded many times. CDR3 nucleotide sequence: TGCGCCAGCAGCCCTAAGGGACTAGCGGGAGAAGGCGCCGGGGAGCTGTTTTTT. This sequence encodes CASSPKGLAGEGAGELFF. The chain combines TRBV5-1 with TRBJ2-2, with 14 nucleotides matching TRBD2. This CDR3 has 18 amino acids. Trimming took 4 bases from V and 6 from J; bases not matched to a gene: 11. Germline CDR1 is SGHRS and CDR2 is YFSETQ.

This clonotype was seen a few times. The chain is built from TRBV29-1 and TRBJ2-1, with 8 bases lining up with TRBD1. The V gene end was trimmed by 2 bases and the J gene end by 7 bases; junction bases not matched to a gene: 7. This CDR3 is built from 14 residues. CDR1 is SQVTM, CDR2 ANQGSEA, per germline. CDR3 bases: TGCAGCGTTGAATGGGCAGGGGGCTGGAATGAGCAGTTCTTC. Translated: CSVEWAGGWNEQFF.

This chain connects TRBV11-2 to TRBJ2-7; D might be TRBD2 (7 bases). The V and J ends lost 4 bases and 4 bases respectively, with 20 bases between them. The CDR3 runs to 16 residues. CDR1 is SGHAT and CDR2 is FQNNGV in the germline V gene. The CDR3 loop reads CASSSGRGARDYEQYF. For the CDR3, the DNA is TGTGCCAGCAGCTCCGGCCGGGGGGCAAGGGATTACGAGCAGTACTTC. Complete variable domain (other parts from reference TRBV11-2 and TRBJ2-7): EAGVAQSPRYKIIEKRQSVAFWCNPISGHATLYWYQQILGQGPKLLIQFQNNGVVDDSQLPKDRFSAERLKGVDSTLKIQPAKLEDSAVYLCASSSGRGARDYEQYFGPGTRLTVT.

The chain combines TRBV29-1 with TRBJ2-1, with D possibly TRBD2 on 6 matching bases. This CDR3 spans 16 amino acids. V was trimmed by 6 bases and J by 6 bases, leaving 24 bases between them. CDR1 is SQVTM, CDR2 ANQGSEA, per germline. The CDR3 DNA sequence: TGCAGCGTCTTTCCTTCTTTGTGCCGGGAGTGCAATGAGCAGTTCTTC. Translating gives CSVFPSLCRECNEQFF.

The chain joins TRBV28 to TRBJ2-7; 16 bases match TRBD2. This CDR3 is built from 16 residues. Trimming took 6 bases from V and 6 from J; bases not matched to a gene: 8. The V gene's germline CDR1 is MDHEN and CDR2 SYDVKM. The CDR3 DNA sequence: TGTGCCAGCAGGTTGGGACTAGCGGGAGGGCCCAGCGAGCAGTACTTC. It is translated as CASRLGLAGGPSEQYF.

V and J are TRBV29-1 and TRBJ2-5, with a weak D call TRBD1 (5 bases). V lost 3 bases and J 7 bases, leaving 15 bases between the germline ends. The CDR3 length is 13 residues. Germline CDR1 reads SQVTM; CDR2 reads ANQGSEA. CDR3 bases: TGCAGCGTTGAGGGGCTCGCAAGGGGGACCCAGTACTTC. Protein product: CSVEGLARGTQYF.

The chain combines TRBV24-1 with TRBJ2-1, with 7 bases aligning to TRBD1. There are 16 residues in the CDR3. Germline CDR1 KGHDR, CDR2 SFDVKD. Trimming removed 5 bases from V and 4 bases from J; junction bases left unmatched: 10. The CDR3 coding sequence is TGTGCCACCAGTGGTGTGACAGGGCGAGGGTACAATGAGCAGTTCTTC. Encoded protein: CATSGVTGRGYNEQFF.

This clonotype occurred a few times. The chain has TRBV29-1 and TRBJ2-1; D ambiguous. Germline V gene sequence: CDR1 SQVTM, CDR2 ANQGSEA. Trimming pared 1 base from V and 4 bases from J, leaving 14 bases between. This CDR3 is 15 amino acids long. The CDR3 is CSVEGAKASYNEQFF. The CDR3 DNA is TGCAGCGTTGAAGGGGCAAAGGCCTCTTACAATGAGCAGTTCTTC.

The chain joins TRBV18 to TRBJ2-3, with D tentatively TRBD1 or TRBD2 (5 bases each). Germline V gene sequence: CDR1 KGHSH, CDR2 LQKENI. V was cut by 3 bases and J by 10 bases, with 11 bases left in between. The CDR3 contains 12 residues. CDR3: CASSPGPPSQYF. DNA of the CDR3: TGTGCCAGCTCACCGGGACCGCCCTCGCAGTATTTT.

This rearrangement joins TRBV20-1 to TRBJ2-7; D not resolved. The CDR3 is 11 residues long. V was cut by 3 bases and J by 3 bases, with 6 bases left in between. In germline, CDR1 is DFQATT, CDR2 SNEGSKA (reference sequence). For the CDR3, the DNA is TGCAGTGCTAGGGACGACTACGAGCAGTACTTC. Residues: CSARDDYEQYF.

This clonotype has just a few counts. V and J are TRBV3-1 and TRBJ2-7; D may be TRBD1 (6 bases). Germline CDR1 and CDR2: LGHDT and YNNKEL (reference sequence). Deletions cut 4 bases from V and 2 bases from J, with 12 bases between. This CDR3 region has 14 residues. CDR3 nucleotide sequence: TGTGCCAGCAGCCCCGACAGGCCCCCCTACGAGCAGTACTTC. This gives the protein CASSPDRPPYEQYF.

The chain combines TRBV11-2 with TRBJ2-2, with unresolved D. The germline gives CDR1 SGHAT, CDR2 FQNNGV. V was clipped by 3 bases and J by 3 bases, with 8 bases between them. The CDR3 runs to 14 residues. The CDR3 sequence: CASSLEPYTGELFF. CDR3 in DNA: TGTGCCAGCAGCTTGGAGCCGTACACCGGGGAGCTGTTTTTT.

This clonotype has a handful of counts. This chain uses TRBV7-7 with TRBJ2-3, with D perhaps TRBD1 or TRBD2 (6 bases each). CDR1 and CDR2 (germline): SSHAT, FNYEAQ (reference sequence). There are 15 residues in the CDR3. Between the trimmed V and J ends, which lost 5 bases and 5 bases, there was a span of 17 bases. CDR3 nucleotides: TGTGCCAGCAGCCGCGCCCGGGGGCGCTTAGATACGCAGTATTTT. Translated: CASSRARGRLDTQYF.

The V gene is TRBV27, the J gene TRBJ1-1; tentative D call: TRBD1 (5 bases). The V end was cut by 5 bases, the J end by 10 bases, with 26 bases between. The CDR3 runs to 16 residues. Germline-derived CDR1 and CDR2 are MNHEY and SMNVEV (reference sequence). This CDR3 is CASSPTDSPVGFGAFF. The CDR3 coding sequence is TGTGCCAGCAGTCCGACCGACAGCCCAGTAGGGTTTGGAGCTTTCTTT.

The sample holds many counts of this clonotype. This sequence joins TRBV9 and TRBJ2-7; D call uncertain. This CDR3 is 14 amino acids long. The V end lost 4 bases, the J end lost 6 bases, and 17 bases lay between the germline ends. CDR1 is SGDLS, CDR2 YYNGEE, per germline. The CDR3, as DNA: TGTGCCAGCAGCCCCATCCCCTTCTTCGGCGAGCAGTACTTC. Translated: CASSPIPFFGEQYF. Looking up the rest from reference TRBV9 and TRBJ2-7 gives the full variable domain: DSGVTQTPKHLITATGQRVTLRCSPRSGDLSVYWYQQSLDQGLQFLIQYYNGEERAKGNILERFSAQQFPDLHSELNLSSLELGDSALYFCASSPIPFFGEQYFGPGTRLTVT.

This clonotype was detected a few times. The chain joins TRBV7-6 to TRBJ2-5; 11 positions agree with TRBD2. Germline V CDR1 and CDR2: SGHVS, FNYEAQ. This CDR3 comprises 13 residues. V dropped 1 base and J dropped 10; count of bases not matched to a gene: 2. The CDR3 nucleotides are TGTGCCAGCAGCTTAGGGACTAGCGGGCTCCAGTACTTC. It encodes CASSLGTSGLQYF.

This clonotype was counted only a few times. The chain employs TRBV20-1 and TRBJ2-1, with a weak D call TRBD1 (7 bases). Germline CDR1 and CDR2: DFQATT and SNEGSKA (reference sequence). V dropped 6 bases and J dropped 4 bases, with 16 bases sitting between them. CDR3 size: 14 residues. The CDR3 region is CSADRAGRYNEQFF. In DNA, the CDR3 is TGCAGTGCCGACAGGGCCGGGAGATACAATGAGCAGTTCTTC.

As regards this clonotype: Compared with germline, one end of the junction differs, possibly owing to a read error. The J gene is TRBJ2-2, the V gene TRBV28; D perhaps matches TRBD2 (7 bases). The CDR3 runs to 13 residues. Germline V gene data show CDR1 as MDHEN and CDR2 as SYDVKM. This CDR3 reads CASSFSRGGELSF. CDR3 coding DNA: TGTGCCAGCAGTTTTTCCAGGGGAGGGGAGCTGTCTTTT.